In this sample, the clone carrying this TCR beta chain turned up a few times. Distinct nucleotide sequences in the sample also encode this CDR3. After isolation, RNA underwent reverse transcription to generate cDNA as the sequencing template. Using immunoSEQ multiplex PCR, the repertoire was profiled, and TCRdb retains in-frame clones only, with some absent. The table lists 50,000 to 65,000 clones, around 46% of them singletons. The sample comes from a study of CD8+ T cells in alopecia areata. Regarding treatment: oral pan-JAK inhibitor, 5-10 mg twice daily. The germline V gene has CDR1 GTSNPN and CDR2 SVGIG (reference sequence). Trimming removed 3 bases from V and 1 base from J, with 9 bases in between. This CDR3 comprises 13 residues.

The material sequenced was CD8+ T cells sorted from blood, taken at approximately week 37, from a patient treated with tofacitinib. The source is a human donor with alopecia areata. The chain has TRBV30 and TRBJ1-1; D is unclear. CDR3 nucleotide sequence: TGTGCCTGGAGCCTTGACGGGAACACTGAAGCTTTCTTT. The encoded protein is CAWSLDGNTEAFF. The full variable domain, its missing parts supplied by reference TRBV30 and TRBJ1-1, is SQTIHQWPATLVQPVGSPLSLECTVEGTSNPNLYWYRQAAGRGLQLLFYSVGIGQISSEVPQNLSASRPQDRQFILSSKKLLLSDSGFYLCAWSLDGNTEAFFGQGTRLTVV.